This T cell receptor (beta chain) was documented in a study of blood T cell repertoires in COVID-19. This clone was detected only once. Data came from immunoSEQ multiplex PCR; TCRdb stores just in-frame clones and leaves some out. Here the sample spans some 200,000 clones, less than 90% being singletons. Sequencing was done on a sample of PBMCs or T cells enriched from blood (not recorded which). The TCR comes from a woman in her forties or fifties in a cohort exposed to, infected with or recovered from COVID-19 (not recorded which).

The CDR3 DNA reads TGTGCCAGCAGCGGACAAGGTGGGGTGAAGGACTATGGCTACACCTTC. It yields the protein CASSGQGGVKDYGYTF. The rearrangement joins TRBV6-2 or TRBV6-3 to TRBJ1-2; tentatively, D is TRBD1 (5 bases). Germline loops: CDR1 MNHEY, CDR2 SVGEGT. This CDR3 has 16 amino acids. V lost 6 bases to trimming and J lost 3 bases, with 20 bases between them.